The rows below give T cell receptor beta chains drawn from one sample of a study of T cell changes during pregnancy in multiple sclerosis. The protocol was immunoSEQ multiplex PCR, while the TCRdb copy is restricted to in-frame clones and leaves out a portion. The table has about 22,000 clones, more than 80% seen once; the top ten hold 0.6% to 0.85%. The sample consisted of CD4+ T cells from peripheral blood mononuclear cells, taken in the third trimester of pregnancy. The receptors were sampled from a female donor in good health, enrolled as a control in a pregnancy study. The CDR3 runs from the conserved cysteine through the conserved F or W. A D gene is named only where the DNA matches it firmly.

CDR3	D	V
CASSFGTSGAPVGQYF	TRBD2	TRBV6-6
CASSLALDTQYF	.	TRBV5-1
CASSQVGAGGTEQYF	TRBD1	TRBV4-1
CASSNRGYPTTYQETQYF	TRBD1	TRBV11-2
CASSYSNAGKETQYF	.	TRBV6-5
CASSLYGTEGNTIYF	TRBD1	TRBV7-8
CASSRDRAGETQYF	TRBD1	TRBV6-5
CASSQDLWGVNQPQHF	.	TRBV4-3
CASSQAQGGETQYF	.	TRBV4-1
CASSPHWTDTQYF	.	TRBV4-1
CASSLVRTAPYNEQFF	.	TRBV11-2
CASSLWDRDLYNSPLHF	TRBD1	TRBV28
CASIPRTGWQDEQYF	TRBD1	TRBV28
CASRPAGRTQGGYTF	.	TRBV5-1
CASNEDRVSTNTEAFF	TRBD1	TRBV19
CASSQGHSSGANVLTF	.	TRBV14
CASSSRSSYNSPLHF	.	TRBV19
CASSVGQGASNQPQHF	TRBD1	TRBV9
CASSLTSGSSYEQYF	TRBD2	TRBV5-1
CASSLAQANTEAFF	.	TRBV5-4
CASSRIEQGWDTGELFF	.	TRBV4-1
CASSLGRDYGYTF	.	TRBV5-1
CALSQSERGSHGYTF	.	TRBV30
CAISGGQGGLGNQPQHF	TRBD1	TRBV10-3
CASSYAIAGGYNEQFF	TRBD2	TRBV6-5
CASIFSGGSYNEQFF	TRBD2	TRBV28
CASSLEAEQYF	.	TRBV27
CAWSRSGLYEQYF	.	TRBV30
CASKTSGSHTDTQYF	TRBD2	TRBV6-5
CASSERPRGETQYF	.	TRBV19
CASRLGTGVSIGTEAFF	TRBD1	TRBV11-2
CAGAVVMETQYF	.	TRBV2
CASSFQDRPYNEQFF	TRBD1	TRBV7-2
CASSFRGRDTEAFF	.	TRBV5-1
CASSLAGAGNQPQHF	.	TRBV7-2
CASRASGGRETQYF	TRBD2	TRBV6-1
CASSASGVGVDTF	.	TRBV18
CASGLVVDYTF	.	TRBV12-5
CASSSVLYGYTF	.	TRBV5-4
CASSQAAGWGNTEAFF	.	TRBV4-2
CASSSPSGLSYNEQFF	.	TRBV7-8
CASSQEYPPGGYEQYF	.	TRBV4-1
CASSSIVRGGEAFF	.	TRBV5-6
CASSPGAGASPLHF	.	TRBV18